These T cell receptor beta chains were read from a single sample in a study of cytomegalovirus exposure and HLA in healthy donors. Repertoires were generated with immunoSEQ multiplex PCR, while TCRdb's copy carries only in-frame clones and drops some. The data contain 85,000 to 130,000 clones, around 76% of them singletons. The specimen sequenced was PBMCs. The receptors were gathered from a woman in her forties or fifties in good health and CMV-seropositive. Each CDR3 is given with its conserved first and last residue. Fields, in order: clone size, CDR3 length, V gene, CDR3 protein. Not all rows give a size; the values are once, few, many and, for expanded clones, a class.

NA | 15 | TRBV7-9 | CASSFDGRRYNEQFF
NA | 15 | TRBV5-6 | CASTPLPANTGELFF
NA | 13 | TRBV6-5 | CASSYNQGEEAFF
few | 17 | TRBV7-2 | CASSPYARGLLDSEQFF
NA | 11 | TRBV6-5 | CAARAGTEAFF
once | 16 | TRBV9 | CASSVLSAGGQETQYF
medium-sized | 15 | TRBV4-1 | CASSQLAGGPYEQYF
NA | 15 | TRBV25-1 | CASPGGGQAKNIQYF
NA | 15 | TRBV5-1 | CASSPPSSGYYEQYF
NA | 15 | TRBV7-2 | CASRRPPGVGTEAFF
NA | 13 | TRBV16 | CASSRSVNTEAFF
NA | 17 | TRBV28 | CASSVTGGHTLYNEQFF
NA | 16 | TRBV28 | CASRAAGTGSLSPLHF
NA | 13 | TRBV11-3 | CASSLDRGTEAFF
NA | 16 | TRBV1 | CTSSCRDRVDTGELFF
NA | 16 | TRBV15 | CATSRDFGVAKNIQYF
NA | 15 | TRBV7-2 | CASSLTGTFGEKLFF
NA | 15 | TRBV11-3 | CASSPGQGPGNTIYF
NA | 15 | TRBV10-2 | CASSASGGNTGELFF
NA | 14 | TRBV10-3 | CAIRRGLDTDTQYF
NA | 17 | TRBV11-2 | CASSSSLRTGGGYGYTF
NA | 18 | TRBV28 | CASSEDRVLTYSNQPQHF